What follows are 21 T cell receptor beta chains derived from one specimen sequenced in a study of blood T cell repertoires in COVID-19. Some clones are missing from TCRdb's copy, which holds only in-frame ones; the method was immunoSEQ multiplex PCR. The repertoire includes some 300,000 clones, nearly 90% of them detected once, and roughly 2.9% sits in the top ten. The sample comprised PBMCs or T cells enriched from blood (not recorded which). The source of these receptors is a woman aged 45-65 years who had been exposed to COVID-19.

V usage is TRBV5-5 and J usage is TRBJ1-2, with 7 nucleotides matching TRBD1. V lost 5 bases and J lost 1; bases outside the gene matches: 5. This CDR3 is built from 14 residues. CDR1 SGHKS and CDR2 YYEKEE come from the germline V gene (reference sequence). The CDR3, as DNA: TGTGCCAGCAGAAGACAGGGTCTTAACTATGGCTACACCTTC. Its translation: CASRRQGLNYGYTF.

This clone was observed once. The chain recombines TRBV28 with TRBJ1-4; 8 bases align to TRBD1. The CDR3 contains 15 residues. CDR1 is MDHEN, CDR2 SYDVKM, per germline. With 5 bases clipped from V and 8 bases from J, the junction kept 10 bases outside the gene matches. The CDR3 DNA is TGTGCCAGCAGTCAATACAGGGGGAATGGGGAAAAACTGTTTTTT. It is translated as CASSQYRGNGEKLFF.

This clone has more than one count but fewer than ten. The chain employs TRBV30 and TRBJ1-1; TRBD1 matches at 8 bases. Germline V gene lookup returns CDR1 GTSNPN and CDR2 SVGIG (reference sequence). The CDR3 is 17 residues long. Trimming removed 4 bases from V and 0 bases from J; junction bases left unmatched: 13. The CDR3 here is CAWTRPGQVPMNTEAFF. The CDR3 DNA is TGTGCCTGGACCAGACCGGGACAGGTCCCAATGAACACTGAAGCTTTCTTT.

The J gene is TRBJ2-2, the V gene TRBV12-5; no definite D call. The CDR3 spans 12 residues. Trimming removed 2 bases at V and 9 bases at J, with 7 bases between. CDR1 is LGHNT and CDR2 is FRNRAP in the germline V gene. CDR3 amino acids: CASGLTFRELFF. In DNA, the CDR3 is TGTGCTAGTGGTTTGACATTCCGGGAGCTGTTTTTT.

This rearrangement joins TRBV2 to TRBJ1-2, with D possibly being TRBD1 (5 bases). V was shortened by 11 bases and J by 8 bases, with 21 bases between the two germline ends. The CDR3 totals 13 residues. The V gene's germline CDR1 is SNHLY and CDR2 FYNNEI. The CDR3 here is CAGEGGGLKGYTF. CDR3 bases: TGTGCCGGCGAAGGCGGGGGTTTAAAGGGCTACACCTTC.

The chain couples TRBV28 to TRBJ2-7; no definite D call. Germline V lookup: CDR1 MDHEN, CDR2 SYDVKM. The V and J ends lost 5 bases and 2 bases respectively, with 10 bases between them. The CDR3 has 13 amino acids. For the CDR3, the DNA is TGTGCCAGCAGTCCGACTGTTACCTACGAGCAGTACTTC. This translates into CASSPTVTYEQYF.

The CDR3 loop reads CASSLLARQETQYF. The CDR3 DNA reads TGTGCCAGCAGCCTACTAGCGCGGCAAGAGACCCAGTACTTC. J is TRBJ2-5 and V is TRBV28; the match to TRBD2 covers 7 bases. V shed 6 bases, J shed 2 bases, and the junction held 6 bases outside the gene matches. This CDR3 comprises 14 residues. The germline gives CDR1 MDHEN, CDR2 SYDVKM. The full variable domain, rest sourced from reference TRBV28 and TRBJ2-5, is DVKVTQSSRYLVKRTGEKVFLECVQDMDHENMFWYRQDPGLGLRLIYFSYDVKMKEKGDIPEGYSVSREKKERFSLILESASTNQTSMYLCASSLLARQETQYFGPGTRLLVL.

In DNA, the CDR3 is TGCAGCGTTGAAGATCGGGTGGGCTACACCTTC. The encoded protein is CSVEDRVGYTF. The chain recombines TRBV29-1 with TRBJ1-2; D not certain. Germline V gene sequence: CDR1 SQVTM, CDR2 ANQGSEA. V gave up 0 bases and J gave up 8 bases, with 7 bases separating them. The length of the CDR3 is 11 residues.

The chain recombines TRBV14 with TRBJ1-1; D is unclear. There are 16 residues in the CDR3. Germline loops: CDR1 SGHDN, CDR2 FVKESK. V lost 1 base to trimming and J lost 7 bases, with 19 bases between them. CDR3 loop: CASSQGDFGPRVEAFF. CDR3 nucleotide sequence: TGTGCCAGCAGCCAAGGTGACTTTGGCCCGAGGGTTGAAGCTTTCTTT.

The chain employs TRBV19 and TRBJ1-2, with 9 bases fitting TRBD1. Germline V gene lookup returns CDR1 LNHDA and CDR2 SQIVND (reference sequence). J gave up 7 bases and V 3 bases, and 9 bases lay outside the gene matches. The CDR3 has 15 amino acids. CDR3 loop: CASSIPGTGPLGYTF. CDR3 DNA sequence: TGTGCCAGTAGTATCCCCGGGACAGGGCCGCTTGGCTACACCTTC.

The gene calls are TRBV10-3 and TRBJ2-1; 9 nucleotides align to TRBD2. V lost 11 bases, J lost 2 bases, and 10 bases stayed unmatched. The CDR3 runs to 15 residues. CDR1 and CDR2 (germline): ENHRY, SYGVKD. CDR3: CALQRRGGPYNEQFF. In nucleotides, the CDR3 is TGTGCCCTACAACGGCGGGGGGGGCCCTACAATGAGCAGTTCTTC.

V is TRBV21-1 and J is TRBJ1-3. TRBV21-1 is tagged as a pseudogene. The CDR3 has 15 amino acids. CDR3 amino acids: CASSLLPCSGNTIYF. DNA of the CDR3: TGTGCCAGCAGCCTTCTTCCCTGCTCTGGAAACACCATATATTTT.

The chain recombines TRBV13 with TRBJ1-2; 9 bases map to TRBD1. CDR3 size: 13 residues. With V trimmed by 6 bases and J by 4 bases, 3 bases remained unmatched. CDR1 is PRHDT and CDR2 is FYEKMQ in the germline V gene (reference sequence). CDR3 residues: CASRKTGGYGYTF. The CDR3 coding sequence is TGTGCCAGCAGGAAGACAGGGGGCTATGGCTACACCTTC. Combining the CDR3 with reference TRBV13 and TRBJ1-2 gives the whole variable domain AAGVIQSPRHLIKEKRETATLKCYPIPRHDTVYWYQQGPGQDPQFLISFYEKMQSDKGSIPDRFSAQQFSDYHSELNMSSLELGDSALYFCASRKTGGYGYTFGSGTRLTVV.

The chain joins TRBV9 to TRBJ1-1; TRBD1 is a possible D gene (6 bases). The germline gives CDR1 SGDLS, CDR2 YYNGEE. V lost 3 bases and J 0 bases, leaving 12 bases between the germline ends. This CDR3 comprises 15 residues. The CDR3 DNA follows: TGTGCCAGCAGCGAGACAGGATCGATGAACACTGAAGCTTTCTTT. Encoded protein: CASSETGSMNTEAFF.

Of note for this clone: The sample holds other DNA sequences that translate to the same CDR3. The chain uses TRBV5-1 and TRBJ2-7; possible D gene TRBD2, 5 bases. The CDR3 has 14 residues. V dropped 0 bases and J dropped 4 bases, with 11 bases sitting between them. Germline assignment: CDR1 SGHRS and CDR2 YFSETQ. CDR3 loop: CASSLGPGFYEQYF. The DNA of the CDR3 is TGCGCCAGCAGCTTGGGTCCGGGGTTTTACGAGCAGTACTTC.

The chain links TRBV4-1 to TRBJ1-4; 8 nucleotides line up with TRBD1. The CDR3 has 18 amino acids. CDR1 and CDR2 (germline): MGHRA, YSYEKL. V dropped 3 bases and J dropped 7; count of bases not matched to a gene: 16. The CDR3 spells CASSQDPDDRGLSEKLFF. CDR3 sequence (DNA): TGCGCCAGCAGCCAGGACCCCGACGACAGGGGCTTAAGTGAAAAACTGTTTTTT.

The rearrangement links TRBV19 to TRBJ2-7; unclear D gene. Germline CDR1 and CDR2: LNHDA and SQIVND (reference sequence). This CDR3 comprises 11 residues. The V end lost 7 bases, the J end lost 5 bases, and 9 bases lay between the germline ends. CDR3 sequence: CASKSSNEQYF. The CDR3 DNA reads TGTGCCAGTAAATCGAGCAACGAGCAGTACTTC.

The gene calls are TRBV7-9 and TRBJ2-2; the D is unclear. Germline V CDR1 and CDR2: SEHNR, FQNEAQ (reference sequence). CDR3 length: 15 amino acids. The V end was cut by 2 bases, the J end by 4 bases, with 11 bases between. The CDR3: CASSLRSVGTGELFF. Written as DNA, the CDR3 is TGTGCCAGCAGCTTAAGATCGGTCGGCACCGGGGAGCTGTTTTTT.

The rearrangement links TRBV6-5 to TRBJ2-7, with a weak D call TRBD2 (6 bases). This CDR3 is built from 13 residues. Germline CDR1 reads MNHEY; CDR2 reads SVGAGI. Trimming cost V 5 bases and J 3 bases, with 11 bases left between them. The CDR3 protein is CASSNPGSYEQYF. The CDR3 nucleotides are TGTGCCAGCAGTAACCCCGGGAGCTACGAGCAGTACTTC.

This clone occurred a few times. CDR3 nucleotide sequence: TGTGCCAGCAGTGTGGACAGGGGAACTGGCAATCAGCCCCAGCATTTT. Its protein product is CASSVDRGTGNQPQHF. V is TRBV6-1 and J is TRBJ1-5; 9 bases are shared with TRBD1. This CDR3 comprises 16 residues. V shed 4 bases and J 2 bases; nucleotides not matched to a gene: 6. CDR1 is MNHNS, CDR2 SASEGT, per germline.

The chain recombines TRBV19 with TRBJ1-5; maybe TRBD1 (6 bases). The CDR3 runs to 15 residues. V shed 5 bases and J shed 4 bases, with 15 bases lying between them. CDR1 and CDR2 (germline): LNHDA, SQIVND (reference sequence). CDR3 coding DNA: TGTGCCAGTAGTCTATTTGAGGGGGGGAATCAGCCCCAGCATTTT. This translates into CASSLFEGGNQPQHF.